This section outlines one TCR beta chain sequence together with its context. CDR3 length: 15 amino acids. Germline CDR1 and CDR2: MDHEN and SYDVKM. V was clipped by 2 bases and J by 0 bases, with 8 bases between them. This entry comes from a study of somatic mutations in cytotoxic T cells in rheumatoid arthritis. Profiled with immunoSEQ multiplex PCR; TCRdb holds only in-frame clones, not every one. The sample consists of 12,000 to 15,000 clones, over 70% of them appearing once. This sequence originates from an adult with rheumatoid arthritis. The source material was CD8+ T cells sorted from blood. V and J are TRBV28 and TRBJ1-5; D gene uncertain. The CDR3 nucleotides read TGTGCCAGCAGTTTAAACTTCAATAGCAATCAGCCCCAGCATTTT. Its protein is CASSLNFNSNQPQHF.